A selection of T cell receptor beta chains follows, all from one sample in a study of blood T cell repertoires in COVID-19. Profiled with immunoSEQ multiplex PCR; TCRdb holds only in-frame clones, not every one. The table shows approximately 190,000 clones, with roughly 84% occurring only once. The sequencing input was peripheral blood. These receptors all come from a woman aged 40 to 49 who had recovered from COVID-19. Each CDR3 is given with its conserved first and last residue. The order of the fields is V gene, CDR3 protein.

>TRBV7-9
CASSLPGTLKETQYF
>TRBV5-1
CASSLGGKTGEGETQYF
>TRBV3-1/TRBV3-2
CASSQETGGNNEQFF
>TRBV5-1
CASRVRETRGEQFF
>TRBV18
CASSPARGSYEQYF
>TRBV7-9
CASSSQGASYNEQFF
>TRBV5-1
CASSLGQGRNYGYTF
>TRBV5-1
CASSLAPTSGSLVGTYEQYF
>TRBV7-6
CASSLGDSQETQYF
>TRBV2
CASRRDVGYNEQFF
>TRBV28
CASRRDSSYEQYF
>TRBV4-3
CASSQRSGAGSYNEQFF
>TRBV19
CASRLAGGYNEQFF
>TRBV19
CASRQGELNEQFF